This record concerns one T cell receptor beta chain sequence. These data come from a study of shared clonotypes between healthy human individuals. The CDR3 covers 15 residues. Trimming took 3 bases from V and 1 from J; bases not matched to a gene: 5. Germline V gives CDR1 KGHSH, CDR2 LQKENI. The assay ran at deep level. Method: immunoSEQ multiplex PCR; TCRdb's copy keeps in-frame clones and lacks some. This sample has about 1.5 million clones; roughly 97% occur once, and the top ten carry roughly 1.2%. The V and J genes are TRBV18 and TRBJ2-7, with 8 bases aligning to TRBD1. This sequence was found in a man aged 25 to 45 in good health. Sequenced: naive CD4+ T cells sorted from blood. Subset given: CD45RA+ positively selected. This chain's CDR3 is CASSPDRVRSYEQYF. The CDR3 DNA reads as TGTGCCAGCTCACCGGACAGGGTCAGGTCCTACGAGCAGTACTTC. The full variable domain, completed using reference TRBV18 and TRBJ2-7, is NAGVMQNPRHLVRRRGQEARLRCSPMKGHSHVYWYRQLPEEGLKFMVYLQKENIIDESGMPKERFSAEFPKEGPSILRIQQVVRGDSAAYFCASSPDRVRSYEQYFGPGTRLTVT.